The 13 T cell receptor beta chains listed next were all sequenced from one sample in a study of blood T cell repertoires in COVID-19. Sequenced by immunoSEQ multiplex PCR; TCRdb stores in-frame clones only, minus some. Here the sample spans roughly 70,000 clones, more than 60% being singletons. Sequenced sample: peripheral blood. Receptors originate from a man aged 55 to 70 with acute or convalescent COVID-19.

The chain combines TRBV5-6 with TRBJ1-2, with D unresolved. V lost 0 bases and J 1 base, leaving 4 bases between the germline ends. The CDR3 covers 13 residues. CDR1 is SGHDT, CDR2 YYEEEE, per germline. DNA of the CDR3: TGTGCCAGCAGCTTGGACAGTAACTATGGCTACACCTTC. It translates to CASSLDSNYGYTF. The full variable domain, its missing parts supplied by reference TRBV5-6 and TRBJ1-2, is DAGVTQSPTHLIKTRGQQVTLRCSPKSGHDTVSWYQQALGQGPQFIFQYYEEEERQRGNFPDRFSGHQFPNYSSELNVNALLLGDSALYLCASSLDSNYGYTFGSGTRLTVV.

The chain links TRBV6-6 to TRBJ1-2; 7 nucleotides match TRBD1. This CDR3 has 13 amino acids. Germline assignment: CDR1 MNHNY and CDR2 SVGAGI (reference sequence). J was trimmed by 2 bases and V by 6 bases; bases with no gene match: 3. CDR3 nucleotides: TGTGCCAGCAGCCAGACAGGGAACTATGGCTACACCTTC. Amino acids: CASSQTGNYGYTF.

The V and J genes are TRBV6-4 and TRBJ2-1; 14 bases are shared with TRBD2. Unmatched junction bases numbered 4, after V lost 2 bases and J lost 7 bases. Germline CDR1 reads MRHNA; CDR2 reads SNTAGT. The CDR3 contains 16 residues. The CDR3, as DNA: TGTGCCAGCAGTGACCGACTAGCGGGAGGGCCGAATGAGCAGTTCTTC. Translated, it gives CASSDRLAGGPNEQFF.

V is TRBV5-6 and J is TRBJ2-7; the D is unclear. The CDR3 is 12 residues long. Trimming removed 1 base at V and 7 bases at J, with 9 bases between. The V gene's germline CDR1 is SGHDT and CDR2 YYEEEE. CDR3 sequence: CASSLMSGEQYF. CDR3 sequence (DNA): TGTGCCAGCAGCTTGATGTCGGGTGAGCAGTACTTC.

V usage is TRBV7-8 and J usage is TRBJ2-1; 13 positions agree with TRBD2. Trimming removed 4 bases from V and 0 bases from J; junction bases left unmatched: 9. CDR3 size: 19 residues. Germline lookup yields CDR1 SGHVS and CDR2 FQNEAQ. Written as DNA, the CDR3 is TGTGCCAGCAGCTCGACTAGCGGGAGGCAAAGGAGCTCCTACAATGAGCAGTTCTTC. Amino acid sequence: CASSSTSGRQRSSYNEQFF.

This rearrangement joins TRBV5-4 to TRBJ2-7, with 7 bases that match TRBD2. The germline CDR1 and CDR2 sequences are SGHNT and YYREEE (reference sequence). J was trimmed by 9 bases and V by 7 bases; bases with no gene match: 16. This CDR3 comprises 14 residues. The chain's CDR3 is CASGRVRTSMVQYV. DNA of the CDR3: TGTGCCAGCGGCCGGGTCAGGACTAGTATGGTGCAGTACGTC.

The chain carries TRBV28 and TRBJ2-7, with D maybe TRBD2 (6 bases). CDR1 and CDR2 (germline): MDHEN, SYDVKM. This CDR3 is 17 amino acids long. V was pared by 2 bases and J by 3 bases, with 20 bases between. In nucleotides, the CDR3 is TGTGCCAGCAGTTTACTCGGAGGGATGGAAACGGGCTACGAGCAGTACTTC. Its translation: CASSLLGGMETGYEQYF.

The chain uses TRBV6-5 and TRBJ1-2, with 9 bases matching TRBD1. Germline V gene sequence: CDR1 MNHEY, CDR2 SVGAGI. The ends lost 8 bases at V and 1 base at J; junction bases unmatched: 8. The CDR3 loop spans 15 amino acids. CDR3 in DNA: TGTGCCAGCTATGGGTTGGGACAGGGTAACTATGGCTACACCTTC. It specifies CASYGLGQGNYGYTF.

The CDR3 loop reads CAWSGRLAGEGWAYEQYF. The DNA for the CDR3 is TGTGCCTGGAGTGGCAGACTAGCGGGAGAAGGGTGGGCCTACGAGCAGTACTTC. The chain uses TRBV30 and TRBJ2-7; 12 nucleotides align to TRBD2. The CDR3 has 18 residues. V trimming: 1 base; J trimming: 2 bases; junction bases outside the gene matches: 12. The germline V gene has CDR1 GTSNPN and CDR2 SVGIG (reference sequence).

The chain combines TRBV20-1 with TRBJ2-3, with a tentative D call TRBD2 (5 bases). In germline, CDR1 is DFQATT, CDR2 SNEGSKA (reference sequence). The CDR3 consists of 15 residues. The V and J ends lost 3 bases and 2 bases respectively, with 15 bases between them. The CDR3 sequence: CSASPREAFTDTQYF. The CDR3 region has the DNA TGCAGTGCTAGTCCCCGGGAAGCCTTCACAGATACGCAGTATTTT.

J is TRBJ2-1 and V is TRBV24-1, with TRBD2 matching 9 bases. The germline V gene has CDR1 KGHDR and CDR2 SFDVKD. The CDR3 extends over 15 amino acids. Trimming cost V 4 bases and J 3 bases; bases outside gene matches: 3. In nucleotides, the CDR3 is TGTGCCACCAGTGAAAGCGGGAGGAACTACAATGAGCAGTTCTTC. Amino acid sequence: CATSESGRNYNEQFF.

The J gene is TRBJ2-5, the V gene TRBV7-9; TRBD2 agrees at 14 bases. J was trimmed by 5 bases and V by 5 bases; bases with no gene match: 10. The CDR3 is 17 residues long. Germline assignment: CDR1 SEHNR and CDR2 FQNEAQ (reference sequence). In DNA form, the CDR3 reads TGTGCCAGCAGCCCCCGACTAGCGGGAGGGCCTCACGAGACCCAGTACTTC. It yields the protein CASSPRLAGGPHETQYF.

The chain couples TRBV5-1 to TRBJ2-2; 7 bases map to TRBD2. Trimming removed 5 bases from V and 5 bases from J; junction bases left unmatched: 9. CDR1 is SGHRS and CDR2 is YFSETQ in the germline V gene. The CDR3 extends over 15 amino acids. CDR3 residues: CASSLGTAGTGELFF. CDR3 bases: TGCGCCAGCAGTCTCGGTACAGCGGGAACCGGGGAGCTGTTTTTT.